Below, 4 T cell receptor beta chains from the same sample are listed, as sequenced in a study of regulatory T cells in long-lasting Graves disease. Time point here: newly diagnosed GD, antithyroid drugs for less than 3 months. RNA isolated from PBMCs was used to make the TCR library. CDR3-region Arm-PCR and iRepertoire HTBI primers produced the TCR beta libraries. TCRdb re-called the multiplex PCR reads through MiXCR, storing one row per CDR3 protein. This sample has 350,000 to 500,000 distinct CDR3 sequences, with roughly 15% found just once. These same data were also listed under a study on T cells in Graves' hyperthyroidism and ophthalmopathy.

The material was peripheral blood mononuclear cells (PBMCs), obtained at new diagnosis, from a patient treated with antithyroid drugs. The source of these receptors is a woman in her fifties or sixties with Graves disease.

The table lists this clonotype with many counts. The chain links TRBV2 to TRBJ2-1, with TRBD2 matching 7 bases. The CDR3 length is 14 residues. CDR1 and CDR2 from the germline V gene are SNHLY and FYNNEI. Unmatched junction bases numbered 5, after V lost 2 bases and J lost 7 bases. The CDR3: CASSELAGLNEQFF. The CDR3 nucleotides are TGTGCCAGCAGTGAATTAGCGGGTCTGAATGAGCAGTTCTTC.

This clonotype was observed a few times. The chain employs TRBV5-1 and TRBJ1-4; D is unresolved. The length of the CDR3 is 15 residues. Trimming removed 2 bases at V and 0 bases at J, with 8 bases between. CDR1 and CDR2 (germline): SGHRS, YFSETQ. CDR3 amino acids: CASSLPDPTNEKLFF. The CDR3 nucleotides are TGCGCCAGCAGCTTACCGGACCCAACTAATGAAAAACTGTTTTTT.

This clonotype was counted at least ten times. The chain uses TRBV12-3 or TRBV12-4 and TRBJ2-3; perhaps TRBD2 as D (5 bases). V lost 3 bases, J lost 3 bases, and 10 bases lay in between. This CDR3 is 14 amino acids long. Written as DNA, the CDR3 is TGTGCCAGCAGTTTTGAGGGAGTGACAGATACGCAGTATTTT. Translated: CASSFEGVTDTQYF.

This clonotype was found many times. The chain links TRBV6-1 to TRBJ1-2, with unresolved D. The length of the CDR3 is 12 residues. Germline V gives CDR1 MNHNS, CDR2 SASEGT. V dropped 6 bases and J dropped 2 bases, with 7 bases sitting between them. Here the CDR3 reads CASSLQNYGYTF. The CDR3, as DNA: TGTGCCAGCAGCCTACAGAACTATGGCTACACCTTC.